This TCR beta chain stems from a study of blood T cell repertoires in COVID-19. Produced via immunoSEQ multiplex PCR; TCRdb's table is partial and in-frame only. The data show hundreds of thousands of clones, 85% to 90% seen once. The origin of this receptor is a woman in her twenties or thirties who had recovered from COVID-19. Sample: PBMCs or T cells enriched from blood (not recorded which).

CDR3 nucleotides: TGTGCCAGCAGCGCCGAACAGGGGACGAGCTATGGCTACACCTTC. Translation: CASSAEQGTSYGYTF. The chain has TRBV28 and TRBJ1-2; 7 nucleotides match TRBD1. The CDR3 loop spans 15 amino acids. Per the germline V gene, CDR1 is MDHEN and CDR2 is SYDVKM. V lost 6 bases and J lost 4; bases outside the gene matches: 11.